The clone carrying this TCR beta chain was observed a handful of times. The data originate from a study of blood T cell repertoires in COVID-19. Turning to the study itself: The cDNA or gDNA used as material had been derived from T cells, B-cell-depleted T cells, or PBMCs.

This CDR3 has 15 amino acids. Methods used by the authors: Estimated nucleated cell counts came from reference gene primer amplification. Sequenced by immunoSEQ multiplex PCR; TCRdb stores in-frame clones only, minus some. V and J calls plus clone size are reproduced from that table; the DNA served to infer D and trimming. The sample records approximately 140,000 clones, approximately 89% being singletons. This sequence joins TRBV21-1 and TRBJ2-1; TRBD2 is the table's D call, not checked against the DNA. TRBV21-1 is reported as a pseudogene. The receptor's source is a human donor in a cohort sampled during active COVID-19. The sequenced sample consisted of peripheral blood. The CDR3 nucleotides are TGTGCCAGCAGCAAAGGACTAGCGGGGGGTAATGAGCAGTTCTTC. This gives the protein CASSKGLAGGNEQFF.